This T cell receptor (beta chain) derives from a study of cytomegalovirus exposure and HLA in healthy donors. The donors were healthy bone marrow donors. PCR primers comprised 60 Vbeta and 13 Jbeta primers. Data came from immunoSEQ multiplex PCR; TCRdb stores just in-frame clones and leaves some out. The sample includes tens of thousands of clones, approximately 70% of them seen just once. Study observations and caveats: The analysis excluded some indistinguishable V segments, including TRBV6-2 and TRBV6-3.

The V and J ends lost 2 bases and 2 bases respectively, with 10 bases between them. The CDR3 is 14 residues long. Looked up from germline, CDR1 is SGHAT and CDR2 is FQNNGV. This clone came up a few times. Its antigen is as yet unknown. The genes are TRBV11-2 and TRBJ2-7; the D gene is possibly TRBD1 (6 bases). Sequenced material: PBMCs. This TCR came from a woman between 50 and 59 years old in good health and CMV-seropositive. The DNA for the CDR3 is TGTGCCAGCAGCTTAAGTGAGGGGGCCTACGAGCAGTACTTC. Translating it yields CASSLSEGAYEQYF. Full variable domain (missing parts from reference TRBV11-2 and TRBJ2-7): EAGVAQSPRYKIIEKRQSVAFWCNPISGHATLYWYQQILGQGPKLLIQFQNNGVVDDSQLPKDRFSAERLKGVDSTLKIQPAKLEDSAVYLCASSLSEGAYEQYFGPGTRLTVT.